The 30 T cell receptor beta chains given below trace back to one sample, sequenced in a study of T-cell memory formation after mild COVID-19. TCRdb processed the 5' RACE reads anew with MiXCR; each CDR3 protein has one entry. The table lists 350,000 to 550,000 distinct CDR3 sequences, about a sixth of them singletons. Sequencing was carried out using PBMCs or a T cell subset sorted from them (not recorded which). Receptors were obtained from a man aged 18 to 29 who had mild COVID-19 (a few samples of this study predate the infection). Cell type and time point are not known.

This clonotype was seen a few times. This rearrangement joins TRBV4-2 to TRBJ2-2; 7 bases fit TRBD1. Trimming removed 5 bases from V and 6 bases from J; junction bases left unmatched: 3. This CDR3 comprises 13 residues. The germline gives CDR1 LGHNA, CDR2 YNFKEQ. The CDR3 coding sequence is TGTGCCAGCAGCAACGGACAGGCCGGGGAGCTGTTTTTT. Protein sequence: CASSNGQAGELFF.

V usage is TRBV28 and J usage is TRBJ2-1, with 10 bases identical to TRBD1. This CDR3 contains 15 residues. V lost 6 bases, J lost 4 bases, and 6 bases stayed unmatched. Germline V gives CDR1 MDHEN, CDR2 SYDVKM. The CDR3 bases are TGTGCCAGCAGCTCCTGGACAGGGGGGTACAATGAGCAGTTCTTC. Translated, it gives CASSSWTGGYNEQFF.

The V and J genes are TRBV14 and TRBJ2-7; D perhaps matches TRBD1 (7 bases). CDR1 SGHDN and CDR2 FVKESK come from the germline V gene. The V end was cut by 2 bases, the J end by 7 bases, with 15 bases between. The CDR3 length is 14 residues. CDR3 in amino acids: CASSQRSGGREQYF. Here the CDR3 DNA reads TGTGCCAGCAGCCAACGTTCAGGGGGGAGGGAGCAGTACTTC.

V and J are TRBV11-2 and TRBJ2-1, with TRBD2 matching over 16 bases. The CDR3 totals 16 residues. Trimming removed 5 bases from V and 6 bases from J; junction bases left unmatched: 4. Germline-derived CDR1 and CDR2 are SGHAT and FQNNGV. The chain's CDR3 is CASSPGTSGGVNEQFF. The CDR3 coding sequence is TGTGCCAGCAGCCCCGGGACTAGCGGGGGGGTCAATGAGCAGTTCTTC.

This clonotype came up a few times. The chain employs TRBV5-4 and TRBJ1-1, with D maybe TRBD1 (5 bases). V lost 4 bases, J lost 0 bases, and 10 bases lay in between. The germline gives CDR1 SGHNT, CDR2 YYREEE (reference sequence). There are 14 residues in the CDR3. The CDR3 nucleotides are TGTGCCAGCAGCCCCCCGGGGGTGAACACTGAAGCTTTCTTT. Translating it yields CASSPPGVNTEAFF.

The chain is built from TRBV12-3 or TRBV12-4 and TRBJ2-1; 9 nucleotides line up with TRBD2. Trimming took 6 bases from V and 11 from J; bases not matched to a gene: 11. The length of the CDR3 is 14 residues. CDR3 sequence (DNA): TGTGCCAGCAGGGCTCTAGCGGGGCGGGCGCAGCAGTTCTTC. Amino acid sequence: CASRALAGRAQQFF.

This clonotype was seen at least ten times. V usage is TRBV12-3 or TRBV12-4 and J usage is TRBJ1-1; no reliable D call. V lost 1 base and J lost 8, with 8 bases in between. The CDR3 loop spans 12 amino acids. DNA of the CDR3: TGTGCCAGCAGTTTAGGTGGTCCCGAAGCTTTCTTT. This gives the protein CASSLGGPEAFF.

This clonotype has only a few counts. The V call is TRBV6-1, the J call TRBJ2-7, with 9 bases that match TRBD1. Germline-derived CDR1 and CDR2 are MNHNS and SASEGT. V trimming: 7 bases; J trimming: 4 bases; junction bases outside the gene matches: 11. The CDR3 spans 15 residues. CDR3 loop: CASISGGTGTYEQYV. In DNA, the CDR3 is TGTGCCAGCATCTCGGGTGGGACAGGGACGTACGAGCAGTACGTC.

The J gene is TRBJ1-2, the V gene TRBV7-2; 8 bases are shared with TRBD1. V lost 4 bases and J lost 7; bases outside the gene matches: 11. The CDR3 is 15 residues long. In germline, CDR1 is SGHTA, CDR2 FQGNSA. For the CDR3, the DNA is TGTGCCAGCAGCTATGCAATGGGGACAGGTGGTGGCTACACCTTC. Its translation is CASSYAMGTGGGYTF.

This chain joins TRBV6-2 or TRBV6-3 and TRBJ1-5; no firm D call. The V end lost 2 bases, the J end lost 1 base, and 3 bases lay between the germline ends. The CDR3 spans 13 residues. CDR1 and CDR2 from the germline V gene are MNHEY and SVGEGT. The CDR3 loop is CASSYQSNQPQHF. DNA for the CDR3: TGTGCCAGCAGTTACCAGAGCAATCAGCCCCAGCATTTT.

Here the CDR3 reads CASSYSDRERQFF. CDR3 sequence (DNA): TGTGCCAGCAGTTACTCGGACAGGGAAAGGCAGTTCTTC. This chain joins TRBV6-2 or TRBV6-3 and TRBJ2-1; TRBD1 matches 8 bases. V lost 0 bases to trimming and J lost 12 bases; unmatched junction nucleotides: 4. The CDR3 is made up of 13 amino acids. CDR1 is MNHEY, CDR2 SVGEGT, per germline.

Only one count was recorded for this clonotype. V and J are TRBV7-2 and TRBJ1-4, with D perhaps TRBD1 (5 bases). Trimming cost V 6 bases and J 8 bases, with 19 bases left between them. CDR3 size: 15 residues. The germline CDR1 and CDR2 sequences are SGHTA and FQGNSA. This CDR3 reads CASSLTGSTGEKLFF. CDR3 nucleotides: TGTGCCAGCAGTCTTACAGGCTCCACTGGGGAAAAACTGTTTTTT.

This clonotype has at least ten counts. The chain couples TRBV12-3 or TRBV12-4 to TRBJ2-7; 7 positions match TRBD1. Losses at the gene ends were 6 bases for V and 5 bases for J; bases not matched to a gene: 7. The CDR3 totals 13 residues. The CDR3, as DNA: TGTGCCAGCAGCCTACAGGGGCCCCACGAGCAGTACTTC. Amino acids: CASSLQGPHEQYF.

The chain is built from TRBV6-2 or TRBV6-3 and TRBJ1-6; perhaps TRBD1 as D (6 bases). The CDR3 consists of 17 residues. Trimming cost V 7 bases and J 0 bases, with 16 bases left between them. Germline CDR1 and CDR2: MNHEY and SVGEGT. The CDR3 here is CASTQEGEYSYNSPLHF. CDR3 in DNA: TGTGCCAGCACCCAAGAGGGGGAATACTCCTATAATTCACCCCTCCACTTT.

This clonotype was observed many times. This chain links TRBV10-3 with TRBJ2-1; D is undetermined. From germline, CDR1 is ENHRY and CDR2 SYGVKD. The CDR3 covers 14 residues. The V end was cut by 8 bases, the J end by 5 bases, with 16 bases between. The CDR3 region is CAIRPTVGDNEQFF. As DNA, the CDR3 is TGTGCCATCCGTCCCACAGTAGGAGACAATGAGCAGTTCTTC.

The chain carries TRBV10-3 and TRBJ1-2; D remains ambiguous. The CDR3 covers 15 residues. Trimming shortened V by 4 bases and J by 0 bases, and 12 bases separated the two germline ends. Germline assignment: CDR1 ENHRY and CDR2 SYGVKD. The DNA of the CDR3 is TGTGCCATCAGTGTGGAAGGAAAGCCTAACTATGGCTACACCTTC. It specifies CAISVEGKPNYGYTF.

Turning to this clonotype: The junction differs from germline at one of its ends, possibly a read error. V gene TRBV27 combines with J gene TRBJ1-2, with D possibly TRBD1 on 5 matching bases. CDR3 length equals 13 residues. Germline-derived CDR1 and CDR2 are MNHEY and SMNVEV (reference sequence). Here the CDR3 DNA reads TGTGCCAGCAGTTTAACAAACTCAGGGTTTGCCGCCTTC. Translating gives CASSLTNSGFAAF.

This clonotype has more than one count but fewer than ten. This rearrangement joins TRBV6-6 to TRBJ1-6; 7 positions agree with TRBD1. The CDR3 runs to 13 residues. The germline CDR1 and CDR2 sequences are MNHNY and SVGAGI (reference sequence). V gave up 7 bases and J gave up 10 bases; unmatched junction bases: 7. The CDR3 nucleotides read TGTGCCAGCACCCGTCCAGGGGGATCACCCCTCCACTTT. Translation: CASTRPGGSPLHF.

Many counts were recorded for this clonotype. The genes are TRBV27 and TRBJ2-1, with D possibly matching TRBD1 (5 bases). The ends were cut back, 1 base at V and 14 bases at J, with 12 bases in the middle. CDR1 MNHEY and CDR2 SMNVEV come from the germline V gene (reference sequence). CDR3 length equals 12 residues. The CDR3 DNA sequence: TGTGCCAGCAGTTTATTGGGGCAGGGTGAGTTCTTC. Translating it yields CASSLLGQGEFF.

The chain uses TRBV19 and TRBJ1-1; D uncertain. The CDR3 contains 15 residues. V gave up 6 bases and J gave up 0 bases, with 14 bases separating them. The germline V gene encodes CDR1 LNHDA and CDR2 SQIVND (reference sequence). CDR3 region: CASRPYPLVNTEAFF. The CDR3 DNA is TGTGCCAGTAGGCCTTATCCTCTGGTGAACACTGAAGCTTTCTTT.

This clonotype came up a few times. The chain carries TRBV5-1 and TRBJ2-5, with D perhaps TRBD1 (6 bases). Trimming left V 8 bases short and J 3 bases short, with 14 bases between. The germline V gene has CDR1 SGHRS and CDR2 YFSETQ. There are 13 residues in the CDR3. The CDR3 sequence: CASASNREETQYF. CDR3 nucleotides: TGCGCCAGTGCCTCAAACAGGGAAGAGACCCAGTACTTC.

The rearrangement links TRBV19 to TRBJ2-7, with D perhaps assigned TRBD1 or TRBD2 (6 bases each). The germline V gene has CDR1 LNHDA and CDR2 SQIVND (reference sequence). The CDR3 loop spans 12 amino acids. Trimming removed 6 bases at V and 5 bases at J, with 11 bases between. The CDR3 sequence: CASRSGADEQYF. The CDR3 DNA sequence: TGTGCCAGTAGGTCGGGGGCGGACGAGCAGTACTTC.

This clonotype was seen only a few times. The final CDR3 position lacks the conserved phenylalanine or tryptophan, pointing to a likely read error. No DNA is shown, since the ends of the CDR3 on it are uncertain; the CDR3 is the one TCRdb lists. The rearrangement joins TRBV9 to TRBJ2-7; the tabulated D call, TRBD2, remains unverified against the DNA. The CDR3 spans 8 residues, counting both ends. Germline V gene data show CDR1 as SGDLS and CDR2 as YYNGEE. The CDR3 loop is CASSVRAP.

This clonotype has at least ten counts. The rearrangement joins TRBV5-1 to TRBJ1-1; the D is unclear. From germline, CDR1 is SGHRS and CDR2 YFSETQ. Trimming removed 2 bases from V and 0 bases from J, with 11 bases in between. The CDR3 runs 15 residues. In DNA form, the CDR3 reads TGCGCCAGCAGCTTCTCGACCGGCATGAACACTGAAGCTTTCTTT. It codes for CASSFSTGMNTEAFF.

The chain links TRBV2 to TRBJ2-6; TRBD1 or TRBD2 may be the D gene (5 bases each). Trimming removed 4 bases at V and 4 bases at J, with 14 bases between. The CDR3 length is 16 residues. Germline V gives CDR1 SNHLY, CDR2 FYNNEI. The CDR3 sequence: CASSAGGSGGANVLTF. The CDR3 nucleotides read TGTGCCAGCAGTGCTGGGGGTTCGGGAGGGGCCAACGTCCTGACTTTC.

The V gene is TRBV5-4, the J gene TRBJ2-1, with D maybe TRBD2 (5 bases). Germline V gene data show CDR1 as SGHNT and CDR2 as YYREEE (reference sequence). Trimming shortened V by 1 base and J by 9 bases, and 8 bases separated the two germline ends. The CDR3 contains 12 residues. CDR3: CASSLRGIEQFF. The CDR3 coding sequence is TGTGCCAGCAGCTTGCGGGGAATTGAGCAGTTCTTC.

The sample holds a few counts of this clonotype. The V call is TRBV6-1, the J call TRBJ1-1; the match to TRBD1 covers 8 bases. Germline CDR1 is MNHNS and CDR2 is SASEGT. Trimming at V came to 5 bases and at J to 1 base, leaving 6 bases not matched to a gene. CDR3 length: 15 residues. The CDR3 DNA sequence: TGTGCCAGCAGTCAACTGACAGGGGCGAACACTGAAGCTTTCTTT. It encodes CASSQLTGANTEAFF.

The chain uses TRBV20-1 and TRBJ1-1; TRBD1 is a possible D gene (5 bases). V was cut by 1 base and J by 1 base, with 13 bases left in between. Germline V gives CDR1 DFQATT, CDR2 SNEGSKA (reference sequence). This CDR3 spans 15 amino acids. In nucleotides, the CDR3 is TGCAGTGCTAGAGTCGGAATTAGGGGGAACACTGAAGCTTTCTTT. Its translation: CSARVGIRGNTEAFF.

The chain carries TRBV5-4 and TRBJ2-7; 11 nucleotides agree with TRBD2. CDR1 is SGHNT and CDR2 is YYREEE in the germline V gene (reference sequence). The V gene end was trimmed by 3 bases and the J gene end by 5 bases; junction bases not matched to a gene: 10. The CDR3 covers 16 residues. This chain's CDR3 is CASSSNPGLAEDEQYF. The CDR3 coding sequence is TGTGCCAGCAGCTCCAACCCGGGACTAGCGGAGGACGAGCAGTACTTC.

The V call is TRBV6-1, the J call TRBJ2-1; D is tentatively TRBD1 or TRBD2 (6 bases each). In germline, CDR1 is MNHNS, CDR2 SASEGT. There are 12 residues in the CDR3. V was pared by 2 bases and J by 12 bases, with 11 bases between. The DNA of the CDR3 is TGTGCCAGCAGTGAAATGGGGGGCTGGCAGTTCTTC. This codes for CASSEMGGWQFF.